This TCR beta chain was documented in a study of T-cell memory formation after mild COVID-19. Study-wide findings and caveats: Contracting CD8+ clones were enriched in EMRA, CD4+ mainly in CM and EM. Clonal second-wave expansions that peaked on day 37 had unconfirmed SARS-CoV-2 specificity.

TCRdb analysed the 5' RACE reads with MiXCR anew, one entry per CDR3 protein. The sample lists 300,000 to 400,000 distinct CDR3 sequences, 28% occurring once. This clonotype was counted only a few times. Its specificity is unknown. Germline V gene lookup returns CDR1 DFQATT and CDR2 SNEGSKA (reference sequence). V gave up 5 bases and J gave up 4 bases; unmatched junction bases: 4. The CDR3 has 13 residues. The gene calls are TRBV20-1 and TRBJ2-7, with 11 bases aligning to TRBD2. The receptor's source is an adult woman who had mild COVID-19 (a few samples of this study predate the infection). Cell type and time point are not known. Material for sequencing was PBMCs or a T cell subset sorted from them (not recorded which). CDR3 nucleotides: TGCAGTGCTCAGACTAGCGGGGTATACGAGCAGTACTTC. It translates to CSAQTSGVYEQYF.